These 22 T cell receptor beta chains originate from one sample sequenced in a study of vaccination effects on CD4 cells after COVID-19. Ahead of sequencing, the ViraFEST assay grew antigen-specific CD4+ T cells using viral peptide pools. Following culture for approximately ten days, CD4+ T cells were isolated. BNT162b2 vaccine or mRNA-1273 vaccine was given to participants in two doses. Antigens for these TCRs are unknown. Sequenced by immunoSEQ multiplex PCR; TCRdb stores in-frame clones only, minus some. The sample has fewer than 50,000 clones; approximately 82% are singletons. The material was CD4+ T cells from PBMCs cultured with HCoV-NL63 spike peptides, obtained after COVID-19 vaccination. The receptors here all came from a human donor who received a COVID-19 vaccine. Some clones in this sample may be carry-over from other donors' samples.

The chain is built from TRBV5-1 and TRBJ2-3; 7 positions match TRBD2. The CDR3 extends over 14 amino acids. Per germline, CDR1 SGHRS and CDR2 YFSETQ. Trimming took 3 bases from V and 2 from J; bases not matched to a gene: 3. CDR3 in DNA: TGCGCCAGCAGCTGGGACTATTCCACAGATACGCAGTATTTT. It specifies CASSWDYSTDTQYF.

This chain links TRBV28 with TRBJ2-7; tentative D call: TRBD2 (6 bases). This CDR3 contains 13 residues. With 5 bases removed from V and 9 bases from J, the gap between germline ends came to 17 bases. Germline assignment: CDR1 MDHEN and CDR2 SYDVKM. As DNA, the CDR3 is TGTGCCAGCAGTCGACCGGGATCCGGGGGGCAGTACGTC. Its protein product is CASSRPGSGGQYV.

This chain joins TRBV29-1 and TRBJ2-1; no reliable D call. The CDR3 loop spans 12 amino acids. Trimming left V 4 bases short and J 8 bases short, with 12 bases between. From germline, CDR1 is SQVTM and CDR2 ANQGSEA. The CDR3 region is CSVGGQKYEQFF. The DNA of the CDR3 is TGCAGCGTTGGGGGTCAGAAATATGAGCAGTTCTTC.

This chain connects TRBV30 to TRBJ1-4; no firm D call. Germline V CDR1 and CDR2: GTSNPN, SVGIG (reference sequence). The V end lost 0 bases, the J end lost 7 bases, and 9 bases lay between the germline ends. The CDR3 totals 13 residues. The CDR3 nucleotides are TGTGCCTGGAGTGTTTGGGGTACTGAAAAACTGTTTTTT. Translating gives CAWSVWGTEKLFF.

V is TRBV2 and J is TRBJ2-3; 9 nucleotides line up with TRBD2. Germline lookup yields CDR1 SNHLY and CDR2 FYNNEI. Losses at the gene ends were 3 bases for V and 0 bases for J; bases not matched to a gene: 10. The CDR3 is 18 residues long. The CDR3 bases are TGTGCCAGCAGTGAGGCTAGCGGGGTAATATCTAGCACAGATACGCAGTATTTT. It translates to CASSEASGVISSTDTQYF.

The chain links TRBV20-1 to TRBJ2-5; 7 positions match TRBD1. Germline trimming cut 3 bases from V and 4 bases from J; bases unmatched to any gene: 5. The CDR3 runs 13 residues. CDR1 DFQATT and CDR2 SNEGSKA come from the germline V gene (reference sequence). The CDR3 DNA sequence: TGCAGTGCTAGTGACAGGGCCCCAGAGACCCAGTACTTC. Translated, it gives CSASDRAPETQYF.

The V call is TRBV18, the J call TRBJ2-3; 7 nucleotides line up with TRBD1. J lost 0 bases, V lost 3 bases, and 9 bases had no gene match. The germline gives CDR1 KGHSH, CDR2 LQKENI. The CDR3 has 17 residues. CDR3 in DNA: TGTGCCAGCTCACCCCTAGGACAGGTCGCTAGCACAGATACGCAGTATTTT. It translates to CASSPLGQVASTDTQYF.

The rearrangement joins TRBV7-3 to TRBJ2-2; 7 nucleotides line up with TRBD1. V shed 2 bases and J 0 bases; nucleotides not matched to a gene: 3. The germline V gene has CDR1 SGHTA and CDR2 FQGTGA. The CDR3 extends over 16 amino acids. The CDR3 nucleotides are TGTGCCAGCAGCTTATTGGGACAGCCGAACACCGGGGAGCTGTTTTTT. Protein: CASSLLGQPNTGELFF. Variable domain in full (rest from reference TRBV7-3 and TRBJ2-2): GAGVSQTPSNKVTEKGKYVELRCDPISGHTALYWYRQSLGQGPEFLIYFQGTGAADDSGLPNDRFFAVRPEGSVSTLKIQRTERGDSAVYLCASSLLGQPNTGELFFGEGSRLTVL.

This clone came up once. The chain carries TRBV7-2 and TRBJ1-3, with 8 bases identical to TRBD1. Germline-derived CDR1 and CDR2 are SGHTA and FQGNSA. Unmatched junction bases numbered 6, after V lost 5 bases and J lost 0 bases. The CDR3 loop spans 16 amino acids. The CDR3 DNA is TGTGCCAGCAGCCTACAGGGGGTCCTCTCTGGAAACACCATATATTTT. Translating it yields CASSLQGVLSGNTIYF.

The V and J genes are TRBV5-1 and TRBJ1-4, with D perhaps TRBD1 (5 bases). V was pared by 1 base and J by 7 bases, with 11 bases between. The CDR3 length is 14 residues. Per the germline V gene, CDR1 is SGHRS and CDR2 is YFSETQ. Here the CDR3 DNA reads TGCGCCAGCAGCTTGCGGGGGATGTCTGAAAAACTGTTTTTT. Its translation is CASSLRGMSEKLFF.

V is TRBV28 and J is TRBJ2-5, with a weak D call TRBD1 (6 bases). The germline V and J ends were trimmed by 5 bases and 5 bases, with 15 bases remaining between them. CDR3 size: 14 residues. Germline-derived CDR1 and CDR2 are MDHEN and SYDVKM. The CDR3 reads CASSQGWPGETQYF. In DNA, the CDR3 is TGTGCCAGCAGTCAGGGGTGGCCGGGGGAGACCCAGTACTTC. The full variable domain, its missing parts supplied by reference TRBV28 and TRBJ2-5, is DVKVTQSSRYLVKRTGEKVFLECVQDMDHENMFWYRQDPGLGLRLIYFSYDVKMKEKGDIPEGYSVSREKKERFSLILESASTNQTSMYLCASSQGWPGETQYFGPGTRLLVL.

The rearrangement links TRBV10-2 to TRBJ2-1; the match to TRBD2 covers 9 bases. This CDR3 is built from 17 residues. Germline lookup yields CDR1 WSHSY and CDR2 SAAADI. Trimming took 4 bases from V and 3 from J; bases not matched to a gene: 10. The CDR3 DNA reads TGCGCCAGCAGTGGAGGTGGGGCGGGGGGGATCTACAATGAGCAGTTCTTC. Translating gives CASSGGGAGGIYNEQFF.

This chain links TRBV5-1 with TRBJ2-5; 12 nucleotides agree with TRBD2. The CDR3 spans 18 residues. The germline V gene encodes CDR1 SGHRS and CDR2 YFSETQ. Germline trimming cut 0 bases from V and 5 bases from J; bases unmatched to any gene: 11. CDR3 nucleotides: TGCGCCAGCAGCTTGGGCCCCCCACTAGCGGGGGGAGGGGAGACCCAGTACTTC. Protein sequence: CASSLGPPLAGGGETQYF. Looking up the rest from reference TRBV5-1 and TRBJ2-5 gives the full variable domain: KAGVTQTPRYLIKTRGQQVTLSCSPISGHRSVSWYQQTPGQGLQFLFEYFSETQRNKGNFPGRFSGRQFSNSRSEMNVSTLELGDSALYLCASSLGPPLAGGGETQYFGPGTRLLVL.

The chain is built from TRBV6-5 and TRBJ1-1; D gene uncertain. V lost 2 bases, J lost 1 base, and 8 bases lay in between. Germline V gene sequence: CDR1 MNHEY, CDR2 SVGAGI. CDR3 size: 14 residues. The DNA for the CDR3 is TGTGCCAGCAGTTACGGCCGCAAGAACACTGAAGCTTTCTTT. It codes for CASSYGRKNTEAFF.

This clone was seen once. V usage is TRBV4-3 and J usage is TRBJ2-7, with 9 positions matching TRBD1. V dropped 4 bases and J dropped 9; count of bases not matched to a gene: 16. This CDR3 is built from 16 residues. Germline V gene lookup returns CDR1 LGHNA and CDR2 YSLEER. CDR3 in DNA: TGCGCCAGCAGCCGTCCTCGGGGGACAGGGCTTTGTGGGCAGTACGTC. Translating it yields CASSRPRGTGLCGQYV.

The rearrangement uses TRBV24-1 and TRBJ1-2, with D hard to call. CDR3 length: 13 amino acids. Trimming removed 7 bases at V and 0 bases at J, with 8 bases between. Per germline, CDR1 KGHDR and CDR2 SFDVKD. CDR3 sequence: CATRGGANYGYTF. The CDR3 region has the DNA TGTGCCACCAGGGGAGGTGCTAACTATGGCTACACCTTC.

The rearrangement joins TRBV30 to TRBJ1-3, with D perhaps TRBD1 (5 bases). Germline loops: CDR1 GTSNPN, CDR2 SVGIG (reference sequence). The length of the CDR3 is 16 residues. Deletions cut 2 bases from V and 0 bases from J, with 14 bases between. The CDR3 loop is CAWSRPGTASGNTIYF. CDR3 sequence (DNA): TGTGCCTGGAGTCGACCCGGGACGGCCTCTGGAAACACCATATATTTT.

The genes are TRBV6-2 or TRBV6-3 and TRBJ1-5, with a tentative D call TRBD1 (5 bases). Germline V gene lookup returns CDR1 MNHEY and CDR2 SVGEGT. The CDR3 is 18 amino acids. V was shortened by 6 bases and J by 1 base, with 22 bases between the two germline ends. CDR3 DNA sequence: TGTGCCAGCAGCCCTAAAGGGTCAGGGTCCTTCAGCAATCAGCCCCAGCATTTT. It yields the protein CASSPKGSGSFSNQPQHF.

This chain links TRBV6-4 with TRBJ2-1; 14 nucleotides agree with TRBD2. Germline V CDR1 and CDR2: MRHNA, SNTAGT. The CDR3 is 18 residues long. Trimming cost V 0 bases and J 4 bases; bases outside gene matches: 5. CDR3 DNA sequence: TGTGCCAGCAGTGACTCTCGGGGGACTAGCGGGGGATACAATGAGCAGTTCTTC. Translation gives CASSDSRGTSGGYNEQFF.

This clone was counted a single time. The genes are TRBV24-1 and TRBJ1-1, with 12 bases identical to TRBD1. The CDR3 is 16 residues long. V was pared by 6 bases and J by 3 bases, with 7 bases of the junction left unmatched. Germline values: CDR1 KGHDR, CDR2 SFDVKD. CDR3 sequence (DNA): TGTGCCACCAGTCCCGGGACAGGGGGCTTGGACACTGAAGCTTTCTTT. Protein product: CATSPGTGGLDTEAFF.

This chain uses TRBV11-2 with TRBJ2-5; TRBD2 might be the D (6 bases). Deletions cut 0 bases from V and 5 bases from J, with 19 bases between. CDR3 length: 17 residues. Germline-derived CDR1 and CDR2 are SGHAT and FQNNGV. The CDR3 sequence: CASSLDSPGTGMETQYF. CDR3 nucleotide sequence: TGTGCCAGCAGCTTAGATTCGCCAGGGACTGGCATGGAGACCCAGTACTTC. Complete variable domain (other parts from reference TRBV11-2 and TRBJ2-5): EAGVAQSPRYKIIEKRQSVAFWCNPISGHATLYWYQQILGQGPKLLIQFQNNGVVDDSQLPKDRFSAERLKGVDSTLKIQPAKLEDSAVYLCASSLDSPGTGMETQYFGPGTRLLVL.

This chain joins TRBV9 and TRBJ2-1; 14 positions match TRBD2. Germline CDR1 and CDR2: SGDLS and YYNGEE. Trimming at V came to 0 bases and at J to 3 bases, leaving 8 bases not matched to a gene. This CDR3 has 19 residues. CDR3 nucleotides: TGTGCCAGCAGCGTAGAAGGTGGGACTAGCGGGGGCATCTACAATGAGCAGTTCTTC. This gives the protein CASSVEGGTSGGIYNEQFF.